Listed below are T cell receptor beta chains from one sample, sequenced in a study of graft-versus-host responses after intestinal transplantation. Profiled with immunoSEQ multiplex PCR; TCRdb holds only in-frame clones, not every one. This table holds around 40,000 clones, over 80% found once. The sequencing used PBMCs, collected 1070 days after transplant. Receptor source: a human patient who received an intestinal transplant, so some T cells may come from the graft donor. The CDR3 runs from the conserved cysteine through the conserved F or W. D genes are given only for firm matches. Size is omitted from some rows. Given values are once, few, many or a class for expanded clones.

abundance | j_gene | d_gene | v_gene | CDR3nt | CDR3aa
few | TRBJ2-5 | . | TRBV7-8 | TGTGCCAGCAGCTTAGAACCAGGGAGCTTACAAGAGACCCAGTACTTC | CASSLEPGSLQETQYF
once | TRBJ2-7 | TRBD1 | TRBV27 | TGTGCCAGCAGTACAGGGGCCGAGCAGTACTTC | CASSTGAEQYF
once | TRBJ1-5 | . | TRBV6-1 | TGTGCCAGCAGTGAAGGATCGGGACGTCAGCCCCAGCATTTT | CASSEGSGRQPQHF
few | TRBJ1-6 | . | TRBV6-5 | TGTGCCAGCAGGGACGGACAGTATAATTCACCCCTCCACTTT | CASRDGQYNSPLHF
. | TRBJ2-7 | . | TRBV11-2 | TGTGCCAGCAGCCCAGACAGGAGCTCCTACGAGCAGTACTTC | CASSPDRSSYEQYF
. | TRBJ1-6 | TRBD1 | TRBV13 | TGTGCCAGCAGCTCCCGGGACAGGGGGTATCGGCGCTATGGGGTGCCCTATAATTCACCCCTCCACTTT | CASSSRDRGYRRYGVPYNSPLHF
. | TRBJ1-4 | . | TRBV6-1 | TGTGCCAGCTGTGGAGTGCGGAATGAAAAACTGTTTTTT | CASCGVRNEKLFF
. | TRBJ2-2 | TRBD1 | TRBV5-1 | TGCGCCAGCAGCATCGGACTCCAACAGGGGACCGACACCGGGGAGCTGTTTTTT | CASSIGLQQGTDTGELFF
. | TRBJ1-1 | . | TRBV7-8 | TGTGCCAGCAGCCCCCGCGAGTTAAACACTGAAGCTTTCTTT | CASSPRELNTEAFF
. | TRBJ2-7 | . | TRBV6-1 | TGTGCCAGCAGCTCTATGGACGAGCAGTACTTC | CASSSMDEQYF
once | TRBJ1-3 | TRBD1 | TRBV10-3 | TGTGCCATCAGTACCCCGGGACAGGCAGATTTCTCTGGAAACACCATATATTTT | CAISTPGQADFSGNTIYF
. | TRBJ1-1 | . | TRBV9 | TGTGCCAGCAGCGCTGATATGAACACTGAAGCTTTCTTT | CASSADMNTEAFF
. | TRBJ2-5 | . | TRBV9 | TGTGCCAGCAGCGTAGCCCCTAGCATTGTAGAGACCCAGTACTTC | CASSVAPSIVETQYF
once | TRBJ1-1 | TRBD1 | TRBV6-1 | TGTGCCAGCAGTGAGCTCGGACAGGAAACCCTACCTGAAGCTTTCTTT | CASSELGQETLPEAFF
. | TRBJ1-3 | . | TRBV16 | TGTGCCAGCAGCCCATACCCCGGAAACACCATATATTTT | CASSPYPGNTIYF
. | TRBJ1-5 | . | TRBV4-1 | TGCGCCAGCAGCCAAGTCGGGTTGGATCAGCCCCAGCATTTT | CASSQVGLDQPQHF
. | TRBJ2-1 | . | TRBV11-2 | TGTGCCAGCAGCTCAACAGGTAACTACAATGAGCAGTTCTTC | CASSSTGNYNEQFF
once | TRBJ2-7 | . | TRBV6-5 | TGTGCCAGCAGTTATTTGGCGGGCTACGAGCAGTACTTC | CASSYLAGYEQYF
. | TRBJ2-3 | TRBD1 | TRBV6-5 | TGTGCCAGCAGGACAGGGGATACGCAGTATTTT | CASRTGDTQYF
. | TRBJ2-1 | . | TRBV7-3 | TGTGCCAGCAGCTTACGGGCACCGAGCTCCTACAATGAGCAGTTCTTC | CASSLRAPSSYNEQFF
once | TRBJ1-5 | . | TRBV6-1 | TGTGCCAGCAGTGGGACCGTAGATCAGCCCCAGCATTTT | CASSGTVDQPQHF
. | TRBJ2-2 | . | TRBV4-1 | TGCGCCAGCAGCCAAGACTACGGGGGGAACACCGGGGAGCTGTTTTTT | CASSQDYGGNTGELFF
. | TRBJ2-3 | TRBD2 | TRBV6-1 | TGTGCCAGCAGTCCGGCTAGCGGGGGGCCTGATACGCAGTATTTT | CASSPASGGPDTQYF
. | TRBJ2-7 | . | TRBV6-5 | TGTGCCAGCAGTTTGGGTCACGAGCAGTACTTC | CASSLGHEQYF
. | TRBJ1-1 | . | TRBV28 | TGTGCCAGCAGTTCGCGTAGGGGGATGACTGAAGCTTTCTTT | CASSSRRGMTEAFF
. | TRBJ2-7 | . | TRBV7-2 | TGTGCCAGCAGCTTTACGGACCCACCCTACGAGCAGTACTTC | CASSFTDPPYEQYF
. | TRBJ1-2 | . | TRBV5-4 | TGTGCCAGCAGCTTGGCCTCCGACAGCGGCGGCTACACCTTC | CASSLASDSGGYTF
. | TRBJ2-4 | . | TRBV27 | TGTGCCAGCAGTTTAACCGCGGCCACCAAAAACATTCAGTACTTC | CASSLTAATKNIQYF
. | TRBJ1-1 | . | TRBV27 | TGTGCCAGCGGACCTACGGGGAGGGCTGAAGCTTTCTTT | CASGPTGRAEAFF
. | TRBJ2-2 | . | TRBV19 | TGTGCCAGCTCCGGGCTAGCGACCGGGGAGCTGTTTTTT | CASSGLATGELFF
few | TRBJ1-5 | . | TRBV28 | TGTGCCAGCACCATGGGGGGGGGTTGGGGCAATCAGCCCCAGCATTTT | CASTMGGGWGNQPQHF
. | TRBJ1-6 | . | TRBV6-1 | TGTGCCAGCAGCCAGTACATGGGGTATAATTCACCCCTCCACTTT | CASSQYMGYNSPLHF
. | TRBJ2-1 | . | TRBV7-6 | TGTGCCAGCAGCTTAAGTGGTACCTACAATGAGCAGTTCTTC | CASSLSGTYNEQFF
. | TRBJ2-3 | TRBD2 | TRBV7-9 | TGTGCCAGCCGACGCTTAGCGGGGAGCACAGATACGCAGTATTTT | CASRRLAGSTDTQYF
. | TRBJ2-7 | TRBD2 | TRBV2 | TGTGCCAGCGGGAGGGCCGTTTCCCACGAGCAGTACTTC | CASGRAVSHEQYF
. | TRBJ2-7 | . | TRBV5-4 | TGTGCCAGCAGCAAACCGGGAGTGAACGAGCAGTACTTC | CASSKPGVNEQYF
. | TRBJ1-1 | . | TRBV29-1 | TGCAGCGTCTCCACGGGCAACACTGAAGCTTTCTTT | CSVSTGNTEAFF
once | TRBJ1-5 | . | TRBV27 | TGTGCCAGCAGTTTACGGCTGGGCAATCAGCCCCAGCATTTT | CASSLRLGNQPQHF
. | TRBJ2-7 | TRBD1 | TRBV5-1 | TGCGCCAGCAGCAGGACAGGGAGCTCCTACGAGCAGTACTTC | CASSRTGSSYEQYF
. | TRBJ2-3 | . | TRBV5-6 | TGTGCCAGCAGCTTGGGAGGGCTCGGCACAGATACGCAGTATTTT | CASSLGGLGTDTQYF
. | TRBJ1-1 | . | TRBV18 | TGTGCCAGCTCACCACGACAATTTGGAGTGAGGACTGAAGCTTTCTTT | CASSPRQFGVRTEAFF
. | TRBJ2-7 | . | TRBV5-4 | TGTGCCAGCAGCTTGGAGGGACGCCCCGAGCAGTACTTC | CASSLEGRPEQYF
. | TRBJ2-7 | . | TRBV4-1 | TGCGCCAGCAGCCAAGTTTCGACAGCGTCCTACGAGCAGTACTTC | CASSQVSTASYEQYF
. | TRBJ2-1 | . | TRBV5-1 | TGCGCCAGCAGCCTGACAGCTTACAATGAGCAGTTCTTC | CASSLTAYNEQFF
. | TRBJ2-7 | TRBD1 | TRBV19 | TGTGCCAGTAGTATAGTACGGGACAGGCCCTCCTCCTACGAGCAGTACTTC | CASSIVRDRPSSYEQYF
. | TRBJ2-7 | TRBD2 | TRBV4-2 | TGTGCCAGCAGCCAAGATGATTTAGCGGGGGGGCCCCGCGAGCAGTACTTC | CASSQDDLAGGPREQYF
. | TRBJ2-3 | . | TRBV4-2 | TGTGCCAGCAGCCAAGGGAGGGAATTGGATACGCAGTATTTT | CASSQGRELDTQYF
. | TRBJ2-3 | TRBD2 | TRBV6-1 | TGTGCCGGGGCGCCTTTAAGCGGGGAGGATACGCAGTATTTT | CAGAPLSGEDTQYF
. | TRBJ2-7 | . | TRBV28 | TGTGCCAGCAGTTTTGATCAGTCCTACGAGCAGTACTTC | CASSFDQSYEQYF
. | TRBJ2-1 | . | TRBV2 | TGTGCCAGCAGTGAAGCAGGTATCAATGAGCAGTTCTTC | CASSEAGINEQFF
once | TRBJ2-7 | . | TRBV2 | TGTGCCAGCACCAGGGATGAGGGGGGTGAGCAGTACTTC | CASTRDEGGEQYF
. | TRBJ1-2 | TRBD1 | TRBV6-5 | TGTGCCAGCAGTTACGATTCAGGGGGACCAAACTATGGCTACACCTTC | CASSYDSGGPNYGYTF
. | TRBJ2-1 | . | TRBV5-1 | TGCGCCAGCAGCTTGAAGTTGGGTGAGCAGTTCTTC | CASSLKLGEQFF